This TCR beta chain is drawn from a study of blood T cell repertoires in COVID-19. Study at large: The United States, Italy and Spain supplied acute and convalescent COVID-19 samples.

TCRdb's table, derived via immunoSEQ multiplex PCR, lists solely in-frame clones and lacks some. The sample holds about 200,000 clones, around nine tenths seen once. Trimming removed 3 bases at V and 8 bases at J, with 9 bases between. The CDR3 has 12 amino acids. Per the germline V gene, CDR1 is KGHDR and CDR2 is SFDVKD. What was sequenced was peripheral blood. The V gene is TRBV24-1, the J gene TRBJ1-2, with D possibly matching TRBD1 (5 bases). This TCR came from a man between 60 and 70 years old who had recovered from COVID-19. In DNA, the CDR3 is TGTGCCACCAGTGATGGACATAAAGGCTACACCTTC. Translation: CATSDGHKGYTF.